These T cell receptor beta chains were read from a single sample in a study of regulatory T cells in long-lasting Graves disease. TCRdb reprocessed the multiplex PCR reads via MiXCR and lists one record per CDR3 protein. Of hundreds of thousands of distinct CDR3 sequences listed, about 12% are singletons. These data were also reused for a study on T cells in Graves' hyperthyroidism and ophthalmopathy.

The input for sequencing was peripheral blood mononuclear cells (PBMCs), taken at new diagnosis, from a patient treated with antithyroid drugs. These receptors came from a woman aged 25 to 39 with Graves disease. The CDR3 runs from the conserved cysteine through the conserved F or W. D genes are given only for firm matches. Expanded clones get a size class; other rows say once, few or many, or leave the size out.

-,TRBV10-3,14,TRBJ1-4,-,TGTGCCATCAGTGACGCTATCAAGGGTGAAAAACTGTTTTTT,CAISDAIKGEKLFF
TRBD1,TRBV29-1,14,TRBJ1-1,many,TGCAGCGTCCGGACAGGGATCATGAACACTGAAGCTTTCTTT,CSVRTGIMNTEAFF
TRBD2,TRBV29-1,14,TRBJ2-7,many,TGCAGCGTTGAAGCCTCCGTCGGGGGGGGGGCGCAGTACTTC,CSVEASVGGGAQYF
TRBD2,TRBV11-2,15,TRBJ2-7,many,TGTGCCAGCAGCTTAGTTTCCGCGGGAGTTCACGAGCAGTACTTC,CASSLVSAGVHEQYF
TRBD2,TRBV3-1,15,TRBJ2-1,-,TGTGCCAGCAGCCAAGTCCTAGCGGGAGTCTTGAAGCAGTTCTTC,CASSQVLAGVLKQFF
-,TRBV12-3/TRBV12-4,14,TRBJ1-1,few,TGTGCCAGCAGTTTTTCCGGAGGGGACACTGAAGCTTTCTTT,CASSFSGGDTEAFF
TRBD1,TRBV6-1,15,TRBJ2-7,many,TGTGCCAGCAGTGCGATCCGGGACAGGGGCTACGAGCAGTACTTC,CASSAIRDRGYEQYF
TRBD2,TRBV6-1,15,TRBJ2-7,many,TGTGCCAGCAGTGGGACTAGCCGATACTCCTACGAGCAGTACTTC,CASSGTSRYSYEQYF
-,TRBV7-2,15,TRBJ2-7,many,TGTGCCAGCCAAAAAGGTGGCACGGCCCTCTACGAGCAGTACTTC,CASQKGGTALYEQYF
-,TRBV10-3,16,TRBJ2-2,-,TGTGCCATCAGTGAGTCGAGGGGACTCGCATACGGGGAGCTGTTTTTT,CAISESRGLAYGELFF
-,TRBV27,15,TRBJ2-7,many,TGTGCCAGCAGTCTAAAAGGGACCGCATCCTACGAGCAGTACTTC,CASSLKGTASYEQYF
-,TRBV5-1,15,TRBJ2-1,many,TGCGCCAGCAGCTCTTTTCTTGGGACGACTAATGAGCAGTTCTTC,CASSSFLGTTNEQFF
TRBD1,TRBV19,16,TRBJ1-1,few,TGTGCCAGTAGTCTAAACCGACAGGGGCTGGGCACTGAAGCTTTCTTT,CASSLNRQGLGTEAFF
TRBD1,TRBV7-2,15,TRBJ2-3,many,TGTGCCAGCAGTTTGGACAGGGGTAGCACAGATACGCAGTATTTT,CASSLDRGSTDTQYF
TRBD2,TRBV29-1,17,TRBJ2-1,many,TGCAGCGTTCCCAAGGGTACTAGCGGGAGTAGGTACAATGAGCAGTTCTTC,CSVPKGTSGSRYNEQFF
TRBD2,TRBV18,15,TRBJ2-3,many,TGTGCCAGCTCACCACAGCGGGGGGGCACAGATACGCAGTATTTT,CASSPQRGGTDTQYF
-,TRBV25-1,17,TRBJ2-1,many,TGTGCCAGCAGTCCCCATCGGGGCGGGCTCTCCTACAATGAGCAGTTCTTC,CASSPHRGGLSYNEQFF
TRBD1,TRBV7-2,15,TRBJ2-1,many,TGTGCCACCCCGAACCGGGACAGACCCTACAATGAGCAGTTCTTC,CATPNRDRPYNEQFF
-,TRBV27,18,TRBJ1-6,-,TGTGCCAGCAGTTTAGTTAGTGGGACTTACCTAGACGATTCACCCCTCCACTTT,CASSLVSGTYLDDSPLHF
TRBD1,TRBV5-1,14,TRBJ1-1,many,TGCGCCAGCAGCTTAGGACAGGGGGGTTCAGGAGCTTTCTTT,CASSLGQGGSGAFF
TRBD1,TRBV29-1,15,TRBJ1-6,many,TGCAGCGGCCGACAGGGGTTTTCCTATAATTCACCCCTCCACTTT,CSGRQGFSYNSPLHF
-,TRBV5-6,14,TRBJ1-5,-,TGTGCCAGCAGCTCCTTTGCAGGCAATCAGCCCCAGCATTTT,CASSSFAGNQPQHF
TRBD1,TRBV10-3,14,TRBJ1-3,many,TGTGCCATCAGGAGGACAGGGTCTGTGGACACCATATATTTT,CAIRRTGSVDTIYF
-,TRBV7-3,14,TRBJ2-1,-,TGTGCCAGCAGCTCCACATTCCGGGACAATGAAAAGTTCTTC,CASSSTFRDNEKFF
-,TRBV27,16,TRBJ2-1,-,TGTGCCAGCAGTTTAGTGGGAAAGGGCTCCTACAATGAGCAGTTCTTC,CASSLVGKGSYNEQFF
-,TRBV30,13,TRBJ1-2,-,TGTGCCTGGAGTAGGGGGGGATACTATGGCTACACCTTC,CAWSRGGYYGYTF
-,TRBV29-1,13,TRBJ1-1,-,TGCAGCGTTGAATGGACAGCGAACACTGAAGCTTTCTTT,CSVEWTANTEAFF
-,TRBV6-1,15,TRBJ2-5,many,TGTGCCAGCAGACAAGAAAGGGGTTGGCAAGAGACCCAGTACTTC,CASRQERGWQETQYF
-,TRBV18,13,TRBJ1-2,many,TGTGCCAGCTCACCACCGGCGGTTCAGGGCTACACCTTC,CASSPPAVQGYTF
-,TRBV9,15,TRBJ1-2,-,TGTGCCAGCAGCGAACCGAGGGGGGCGCGCTATGGCTACACCTTC,CASSEPRGARYGYTF
TRBD1,TRBV15,16,TRBJ1-3,-,TGTGCCACCAGCAGAGAAAGGGACAGCTCTGGAATCACCATATATTTT,CATSRERDSSGITIYF
-,TRBV19,14,TRBJ1-4,-,TGTGCCAGTACCCGACGAGGGGGGGGTGAAAAACTGTTTTTT,CASTRRGGGEKLFF
TRBD2,TRBV24-1,15,TRBJ2-1,many,TGTGCCACGAGCGGTGCGGGAGGGCCCAGGAATGAGCAGTTCTTC,CATSGAGGPRNEQFF
-,TRBV5-1,16,TRBJ2-7,few,TGCGCCAGCAGCAAAGGGGCCGTCTTATACTCCTACGAGCAGTACTTC,CASSKGAVLYSYEQYF
-,TRBV13,19,TRBJ2-6,-,TGTGCCAGCAGCTTCCGTAGACAGCTATGGGGCTCTGGGGCCAACGTCCTGACTTTC,CASSFRRQLWGSGANVLTF
-,TRBV5-1,13,TRBJ2-5,many,TGCGCCAGCAGCTTGCTCCCGGGAGAGACCCAGTACTTC,CASSLLPGETQYF
-,TRBV6-2/TRBV6-3,12,TRBJ2-1,many,TGTGCCAGCAGTTACTGGGGAGGCGCGCAGTTCTTC,CASSYWGGAQFF
-,TRBV30,14,TRBJ2-7,many,TGTGCCTGGACCCCAAGTGCGGGTTTAGGGGAGCAGTACTTC,CAWTPSAGLGEQYF
-,TRBV19,13,TRBJ1-2,many,TGTGCCAGTAGTTCTCGGACGTCCAGGGGCTACACCTTC,CASSSRTSRGYTF
TRBD1,TRBV5-1,16,TRBJ2-5,many,TGCGCCAGCAGCAGAGGACAGGGGGCGCGAGGAGAGACCCAGTACTTC,CASSRGQGARGETQYF
-,TRBV28,14,TRBJ1-2,many,TGTGCCAGCAGTTTACTTGGGGCGGGATATGGCTACACCTTC,CASSLLGAGYGYTF